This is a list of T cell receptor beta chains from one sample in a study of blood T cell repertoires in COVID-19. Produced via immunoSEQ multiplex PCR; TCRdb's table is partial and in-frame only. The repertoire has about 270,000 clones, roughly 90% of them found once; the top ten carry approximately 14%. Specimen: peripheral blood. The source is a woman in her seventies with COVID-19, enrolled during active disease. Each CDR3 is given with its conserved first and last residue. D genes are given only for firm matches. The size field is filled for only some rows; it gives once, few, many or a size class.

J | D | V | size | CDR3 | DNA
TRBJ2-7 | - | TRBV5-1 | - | CASSSSGTPPTYEQYF | TGCGCCAGCAGCTCCAGCGGGACACCGCCGACCTACGAGCAGTACTTC
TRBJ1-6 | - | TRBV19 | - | CASSLGSGSPLHF | TGTGCCAGTAGTTTGGGGAGTGGTTCACCCCTCCACTTT
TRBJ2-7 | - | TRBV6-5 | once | CASSYRQAARQYF | TGTGCCAGCAGTTACCGACAGGCGGCCAGGCAGTACTTC
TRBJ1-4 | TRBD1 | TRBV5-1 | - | CASSFGDRDFEKLFF | TGCGCCAGCAGCTTCGGGGACAGGGATTTTGAAAAACTGTTTTTT
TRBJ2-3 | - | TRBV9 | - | CASSSQTNTDTQYF | TGTGCCAGCAGCTCCCAGACTAACACAGATACGCAGTATTTT
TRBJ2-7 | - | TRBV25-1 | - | CASSDGNRESTYEQYF | TGTGCCAGCAGTGATGGGAACAGGGAGAGCACCTACGAGCAGTACTTC
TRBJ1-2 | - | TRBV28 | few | CASSLNSRLLTDGYTF | TGTGCCAGCAGTTTAAACAGTCGTCTCCTGACGGATGGCTACACCTTC
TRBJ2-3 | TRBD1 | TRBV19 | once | CASSSRDRGGDTQYF | TGTGCCAGTAGTTCCCGGGACAGGGGGGGAGATACGCAGTATTTT
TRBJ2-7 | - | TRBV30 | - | CAWSHGNSYEQYF | TGTGCCTGGAGTCACGGTAATTCCTACGAGCAGTACTTC
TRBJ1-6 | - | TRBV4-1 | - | CASSQDRASSYNSPLHF | TGCGCCAGCAGCCAAGACAGGGCGAGCTCCTATAATTCACCCCTCCACTTT
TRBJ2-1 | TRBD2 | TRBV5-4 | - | CASSSGGKDEQFF | TGTGCCAGCAGCTCGGGGGGGAAGGATGAGCAGTTCTTC
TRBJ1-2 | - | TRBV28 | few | CASRVTGSYGYTF | TGTGCCAGCAGGGTGACAGGTAGCTATGGCTACACCTTC
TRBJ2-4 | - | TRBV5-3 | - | CARSPGEAIQYF | TGTGCCAGAAGCCCCGGGGAGGCCATTCAGTACTTC
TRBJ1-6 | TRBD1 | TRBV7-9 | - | CASRSGTENSPLHF | TGTGCCAGCCGATCCGGGACAGAAAATTCACCCCTCCACTTT
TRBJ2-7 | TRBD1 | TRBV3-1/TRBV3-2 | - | CASSHRRQGSYEQYF | TGTGCCAGCAGCCACAGAAGACAGGGGAGCTACGAGCAGTACTTC
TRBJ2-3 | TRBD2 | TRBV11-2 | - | CASSLRLAGSTDTQYF | TGTGCCAGCAGCTTAAGGCTAGCGGGAAGCACAGATACGCAGTATTTT